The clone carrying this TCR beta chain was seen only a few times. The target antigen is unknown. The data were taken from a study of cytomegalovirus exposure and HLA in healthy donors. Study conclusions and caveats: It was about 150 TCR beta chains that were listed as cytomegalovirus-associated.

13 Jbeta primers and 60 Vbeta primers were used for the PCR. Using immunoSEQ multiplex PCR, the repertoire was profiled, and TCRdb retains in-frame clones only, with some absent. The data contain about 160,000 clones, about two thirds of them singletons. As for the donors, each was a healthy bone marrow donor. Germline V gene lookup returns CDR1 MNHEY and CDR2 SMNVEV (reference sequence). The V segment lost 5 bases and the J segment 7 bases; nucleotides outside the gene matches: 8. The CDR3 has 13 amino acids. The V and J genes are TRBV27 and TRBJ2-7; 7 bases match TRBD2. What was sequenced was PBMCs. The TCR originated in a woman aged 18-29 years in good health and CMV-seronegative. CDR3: CASSSPGGWEQYF. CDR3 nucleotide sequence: TGTGCCAGCAGTAGTCCCGGGGGGTGGGAGCAGTACTTC.